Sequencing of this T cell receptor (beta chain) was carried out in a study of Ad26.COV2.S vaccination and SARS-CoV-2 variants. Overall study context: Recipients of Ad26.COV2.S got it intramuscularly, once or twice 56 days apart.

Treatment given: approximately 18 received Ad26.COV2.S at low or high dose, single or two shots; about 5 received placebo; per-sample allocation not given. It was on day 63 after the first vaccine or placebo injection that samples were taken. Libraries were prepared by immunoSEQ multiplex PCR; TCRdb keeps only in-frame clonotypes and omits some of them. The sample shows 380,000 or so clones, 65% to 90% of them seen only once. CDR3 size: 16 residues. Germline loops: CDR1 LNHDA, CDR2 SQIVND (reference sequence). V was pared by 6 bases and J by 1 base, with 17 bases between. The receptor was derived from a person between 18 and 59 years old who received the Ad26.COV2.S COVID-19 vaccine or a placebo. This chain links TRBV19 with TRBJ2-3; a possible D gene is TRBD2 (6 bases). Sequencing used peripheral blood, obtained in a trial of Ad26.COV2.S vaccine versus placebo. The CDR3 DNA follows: TGTGCCAGTAGCCTCGGACTATCCGGGGGCACAGATACGCAGTATTTT. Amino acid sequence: CASSLGLSGGTDTQYF.